This T cell receptor (beta chain) derives from a study of control samples from healthy donors and cancer patients. Germline V CDR1 and CDR2: SGHVS, FQNEAQ. J gave up 6 bases and V 5 bases, and 7 bases lay outside the gene matches. The CDR3 length is 15 residues. Assay used: immunoSEQ multiplex PCR; TCRdb lists only in-frame clones, some missing. The data hold 150,000 to 200,000 clones, with approximately 94% observed a single time. Sequencing was carried out using blood. J is TRBJ1-6 and V is TRBV7-8, with 7 positions matching TRBD1. This TCR was sampled from a man aged 25 to 40 in good health. CDR3 amino acids: CASSPAYRGNSPLHF. In DNA, the CDR3 is TGTGCCAGCAGCCCGGCTTACAGGGGTAATTCACCCCTCCACTTT. Full variable domain (remainder filled in from reference TRBV7-8 and TRBJ1-6): GAGVSQSPRYKVAKRGQDVALRCDPISGHVSLFWYQQALGQGPEFLTYFQNEAQLDKSGLPSDRFFAERPEGSVSTLKIQRTQQEDSAVYLCASSPAYRGNSPLHFGNGTRLTVT.